What follows is one T cell receptor (beta chain) and its context. The sample belongs to a study of blood T cell repertoires in COVID-19. Germline V gene sequence: CDR1 SQVTM, CDR2 ANQGSEA. The CDR3 runs 11 residues. V lost 4 bases, J lost 6 bases, and 9 bases lay in between. Generated by immunoSEQ multiplex PCR, the TCRdb table keeps only in-frame clones and is missing some. The repertoire has some 300,000 clones, under 90% of them found once; the top ten carry approximately 1.8%. Seattle patient enrollment occurred during active infection, with longitudinal follow-up thereafter. V and J are TRBV29-1 and TRBJ1-2; no reliable D call. Sequencing input: peripheral blood. The receptor comes from a woman aged 25 to 45 with COVID-19, enrolled during active disease. The CDR3 spells CSVVRSDGYTF. CDR3 in DNA: TGCAGCGTTGTCAGGTCTGATGGCTACACCTTC.